The T cell receptor (beta chain) under discussion was sequenced for a study of cytotoxic CD8 clonotypes in ibrutinib-treated CLL. On the study more broadly: Across samples, productive templates numbered roughly 230,000 and productive rearrangements reached 75,000 to 100,000 on average. Overall study findings and caveats: Public clonotypes were uncommon and contracted or stayed stable on treatment.

Clones were sequenced by immunoSEQ multiplex PCR, and TCRdb holds only the in-frame ones, with some missing. This repertoire shows some 120,000 clones, approximately 56% found once; its top ten account for 37%. As regards this clone: The antigen is undetermined.

Germline CDR1 reads MDHEN; CDR2 reads SYDVKM. J lost 13 bases, V lost 1 base, and 12 bases had no gene match. This CDR3 has 15 residues. The source of this sequence is a human donor with chronic lymphocytic leukemia. The rearrangement uses TRBV28 and TRBJ1-5, with 8 positions matching TRBD1. Sample: PBMCs, taken after 24 months of ibrutinib treatment. Here the CDR3 reads CASSLFGQGGTSQHF. The CDR3, as DNA: TGTGCCAGCAGTTTATTCGGACAGGGAGGGACCTCTCAGCATTTT.